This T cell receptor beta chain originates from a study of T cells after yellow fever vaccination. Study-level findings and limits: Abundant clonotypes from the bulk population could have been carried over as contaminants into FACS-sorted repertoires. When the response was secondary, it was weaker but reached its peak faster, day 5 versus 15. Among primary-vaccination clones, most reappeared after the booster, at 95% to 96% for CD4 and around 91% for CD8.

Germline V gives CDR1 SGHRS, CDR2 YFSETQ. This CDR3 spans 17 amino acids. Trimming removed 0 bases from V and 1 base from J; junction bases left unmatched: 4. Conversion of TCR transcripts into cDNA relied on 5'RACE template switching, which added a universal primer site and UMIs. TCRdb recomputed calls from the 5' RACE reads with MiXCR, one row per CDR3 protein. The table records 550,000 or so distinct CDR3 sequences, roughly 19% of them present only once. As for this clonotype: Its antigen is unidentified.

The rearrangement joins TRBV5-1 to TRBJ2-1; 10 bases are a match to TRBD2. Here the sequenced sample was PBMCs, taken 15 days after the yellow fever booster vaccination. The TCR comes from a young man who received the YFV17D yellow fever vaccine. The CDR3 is CASSLATSGMSYNEQFF. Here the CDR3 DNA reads TGCGCCAGCAGCTTGGCTACTAGCGGGATGTCCTACAATGAGCAGTTCTTC.